What follows are 23 T cell receptor beta chains derived from one specimen sequenced in a study of vaccination and CD4 T cells after COVID-19. Described treatment: roughly 11-day PBMC culture with coronavirus spike peptide pools or control peptides (ViraFEST assay). The Oncomine TCR Beta short-read assay sequenced DNA from cultured CD4+ T cells. A single record per CDR3 protein comes from TCRdb applying MiXCR to the PCR reads. The sample yields around 20,000 distinct CDR3 sequences, 45% to 60% seen once. Their recognized antigens are unknown. Sequencing was done on a sample of CD4+ T cells from blood, cultured in vitro. Every receptor here comes from a human donor who had recovered from COVID-19.

The chain has TRBV15 and TRBJ1-2; possibly TRBD1 for D (5 bases). Germline V CDR1 and CDR2: LNHNV, YYDKDF (reference sequence). The ends were cut back, 0 bases at V and 8 bases at J, with 10 bases in the middle. The CDR3 consists of 13 residues. CDR3 in DNA: TGTGCCACCAGCAGAGACAGGGATACCGGCTACACCTTC. Translating gives CATSRDRDTGYTF.

V usage is TRBV20-1 and J usage is TRBJ2-7; D is unresolved. This CDR3 has 11 amino acids. V lost 7 bases and J lost 6, with 13 bases in between. Germline assignment: CDR1 DFQATT and CDR2 SNEGSKA (reference sequence). The CDR3 loop is CSVSSYGEQYF. DNA of the CDR3: TGCAGTGTGAGTAGTTACGGCGAGCAGTACTTC.

In its sample, this clonotype was seen once. The rearrangement links TRBV20-1 to TRBJ2-1; possible D gene TRBD1, 5 bases. Trimming left V 5 bases short and J 0 bases short, with 8 bases between. The CDR3 sequence is 13 residues long. Germline V gene sequence: CDR1 DFQATT, CDR2 SNEGSKA (reference sequence). The CDR3 reads CSAHDSSYNEQFF. As DNA, the CDR3 is TGCAGTGCTCACGACAGCTCCTACAATGAGCAGTTCTTC.

The chain employs TRBV5-1 and TRBJ2-5, with 7 bases lining up with TRBD1. Trimming at V came to 0 bases and at J to 1 base, leaving 0 bases not matched to a gene. Germline V gene lookup returns CDR1 SGHRS and CDR2 YFSETQ. The CDR3 loop spans 14 amino acids. The CDR3 sequence is CASSLGDSQETQYF. The DNA of the CDR3 is TGCGCCAGCAGCTTGGGGGACAGCCAAGAGACCCAGTACTTC.

This clonotype was observed a handful of times. This rearrangement joins TRBV19 to TRBJ1-5; D call uncertain. V was pared by 5 bases and J by 5 bases, with 16 bases between. Per the germline V gene, CDR1 is LNHDA and CDR2 is SQIVND (reference sequence). This CDR3 has 15 amino acids. The CDR3 DNA follows: TGTGCCAGTAGTGGTTCTTCGGGAGGTTATCAGCCCCAGCATTTT. It codes for CASSGSSGGYQPQHF.

The rearrangement joins TRBV20-1 to TRBJ1-5, with a weak D call TRBD1 (5 bases). The CDR3 runs to 13 residues. The germline gives CDR1 DFQATT, CDR2 SNEGSKA (reference sequence). Trimming removed 6 bases at V and 1 base at J, with 10 bases between. The CDR3 reads CSALGDSNQPQHF. In DNA form, the CDR3 reads TGCAGTGCGCTCGGGGACAGCAATCAGCCCCAGCATTTT.

This chain links TRBV12-3 or TRBV12-4 with TRBJ2-7; perhaps D is TRBD1 or TRBD2 (7 bases each). The CDR3 totals 15 residues. V was cut by 2 bases and J by 2 bases, with 13 bases left in between. CDR3: CASSLRPGGAYEQYF. CDR3 in DNA: TGTGCCAGCAGTTTAAGGCCAGGGGGGGCCTACGAGCAGTACTTC.

This sequence joins TRBV6-2 or TRBV6-3 and TRBJ2-5; no reliable D call. The CDR3 length is 13 residues. The germline V and J ends were trimmed by 7 bases and 4 bases, with 13 bases remaining between them. In germline, CDR1 is MNHEY, CDR2 SVGEGT. CDR3 DNA sequence: TGTGCCAGCACCCTAGACGGCGGAGAGACCCAGTACTTC. Translating it yields CASTLDGGETQYF.

This clonotype was counted between two and nine times. The chain uses TRBV20-1 and TRBJ1-3, with a possible D match to TRBD1 (6 bases). The ends were cut back, 5 bases at V and 0 bases at J, with 8 bases in the middle. Germline V CDR1 and CDR2: DFQATT, SNEGSKA (reference sequence). CDR3 length equals 13 residues. The CDR3 region is CSAPDSSGNTIYF. CDR3 coding DNA: TGCAGTGCTCCGGACAGCTCTGGAAACACCATATATTTT.

The chain recombines TRBV28 with TRBJ1-1, with D tentatively TRBD1 (5 bases). This CDR3 has 15 amino acids. Per germline, CDR1 MDHEN and CDR2 SYDVKM. V gave up 2 bases and J gave up 0 bases, with 10 bases separating them. DNA for the CDR3: TGTGCCAGCAGTTTACGCACGACAGTGAACACTGAAGCTTTCTTT. This translates into CASSLRTTVNTEAFF.

The chain employs TRBV2 and TRBJ1-2; the D is unclear. The germline gives CDR1 SNHLY, CDR2 FYNNEI. This CDR3 is 12 amino acids long. The germline V and J ends were trimmed by 7 bases and 4 bases, with 10 bases remaining between them. The CDR3, as DNA: TGTGCCAGCACCAGGACCCCCTATGGCTACACCTTC. It codes for CASTRTPYGYTF.

The chain uses TRBV7-9 and TRBJ2-1; 7 bases fit TRBD2. From germline, CDR1 is SEHNR and CDR2 FQNEAQ (reference sequence). After removal of 8 bases from V and 4 bases from J, the junction contained 8 bases not matched to a gene. CDR3 length: 14 residues. The CDR3 nucleotides read TGTGCCAGCCTGGAGGGAGGGCTTTACAATGAGCAGTTCTTC. Residues: CASLEGGLYNEQFF.

The chain recombines TRBV2 with TRBJ1-1; D unresolved. The V gene's germline CDR1 is SNHLY and CDR2 FYNNEI. V was pared by 10 bases and J by 3 bases, with 12 bases between. The length of the CDR3 is 12 residues. CDR3 loop: CANTKSDTEAFF. The CDR3 DNA reads TGTGCCAACACGAAGAGTGACACTGAAGCTTTCTTT.

In nucleotides, the CDR3 is TGCGCCAGCAGTTTGCAAGGGGGGGACTGGGGATACGAGCAGTACTTC. Protein: CASSLQGGDWGYEQYF. The chain employs TRBV5-1 and TRBJ2-7, with a possible D match to TRBD2 (7 bases). Germline V lookup: CDR1 SGHRS, CDR2 YFSETQ. The CDR3 runs to 16 residues. The ends were cut back, 5 bases at V and 4 bases at J, with 22 bases in the middle.

The chain is built from TRBV6-1 and TRBJ1-4; D might be TRBD1 (5 bases). Germline CDR1 reads MNHNS; CDR2 reads SASEGT. V was trimmed by 10 bases and J by 4 bases, leaving 13 bases between them. This CDR3 region has 13 residues. The CDR3 nucleotides are TGTGCCACCCGGGGGGTCGTTAATGAAAAACTGTTTTTT. Translating gives CATRGVVNEKLFF.

This chain joins TRBV29-1 and TRBJ1-5; 7 bases are a match to TRBD1. The germline gives CDR1 SQVTM, CDR2 ANQGSEA. CDR3 length: 13 residues. The V and J ends lost 1 base and 5 bases, in that order; junction bases with no gene match: 2. CDR3 DNA sequence: TGCAGCGTTGAAGGGGACAGTGATCAGCCCCAGCATTTT. It specifies CSVEGDSDQPQHF.

The CDR3 protein is CSAKGPSRGNEQFF. The CDR3 nucleotides are TGCAGTGCCAAAGGGCCCAGCCGGGGGAATGAGCAGTTCTTC. The gene calls are TRBV20-1 and TRBJ2-1, with D possibly being TRBD2 (6 bases). Per germline, CDR1 DFQATT and CDR2 SNEGSKA (reference sequence). The CDR3 length is 14 residues. Between the trimmed V and J ends, which lost 6 bases and 7 bases, there was a span of 19 bases.

The genes are TRBV3-1 and TRBJ1-3; 9 bases map to TRBD1. Per the germline V gene, CDR1 is LGHDT and CDR2 is YNNKEL (reference sequence). This CDR3 spans 15 amino acids. Trimming took 8 bases from V and 3 from J; bases not matched to a gene: 8. As DNA, the CDR3 is TGTGCCAGCGGCACAGGGGGCTCGAATGGAAACACCATATATTTT. The encoded protein is CASGTGGSNGNTIYF.

This chain connects TRBV27 to TRBJ2-7; 9 positions match TRBD1. The CDR3 has 15 residues. Germline trimming cut 5 bases from V and 3 bases from J; bases unmatched to any gene: 8. From germline, CDR1 is MNHEY and CDR2 SMNVEV (reference sequence). CDR3 nucleotides: TGTGCCAGCAGTCGGACAGGGGTTGGGCTCTACGAGCAGTACTTC. Amino acids: CASSRTGVGLYEQYF.

Here the CDR3 reads CASSGESNSPLHF. The DNA of the CDR3 is TGTGCCAGCAGCGGCGAGTCTAATTCACCCCTCCACTTT. The J gene is TRBJ1-6, the V gene TRBV2; no clear D gene. Germline values: CDR1 SNHLY, CDR2 FYNNEI. The CDR3 is 13 residues long. V was trimmed by 6 bases and J by 6 bases, leaving 9 bases between them.

V usage is TRBV18 and J usage is TRBJ1-1; 8 positions agree with TRBD1. The trim removed 3 bases at V and 6 bases at J, leaving 9 bases unmatched. Germline-derived CDR1 and CDR2 are KGHSH and LQKENI. The CDR3 runs 15 residues. CDR3 residues: CASSPVRQGSPEAFF. The CDR3 bases are TGTGCCAGCTCACCCGTCCGACAGGGGTCCCCTGAAGCTTTCTTT.

This clonotype has more than one count but fewer than ten. This chain joins TRBV7-3 and TRBJ2-3, with 13 bases matching TRBD2. V shed 5 bases and J 1 base; nucleotides not matched to a gene: 3. CDR3 length equals 16 residues. In germline, CDR1 is SGHTA, CDR2 FQGTGA. The CDR3: CASSPGLAGGTDTQYF. CDR3 nucleotide sequence: TGTGCCAGCAGCCCCGGACTAGCGGGGGGCACAGATACGCAGTATTTT.

This chain joins TRBV4-2 and TRBJ2-7, with 7 nucleotides matching TRBD2. The CDR3 runs 15 residues. Germline loops: CDR1 LGHNA, CDR2 YNFKEQ. Trimming at V came to 0 bases and at J to 2 bases, leaving 4 bases not matched to a gene. CDR3 residues: CASSQDGAGAYEQYF. DNA of the CDR3: TGTGCCAGCAGCCAAGATGGGGCGGGGGCCTACGAGCAGTACTTC.